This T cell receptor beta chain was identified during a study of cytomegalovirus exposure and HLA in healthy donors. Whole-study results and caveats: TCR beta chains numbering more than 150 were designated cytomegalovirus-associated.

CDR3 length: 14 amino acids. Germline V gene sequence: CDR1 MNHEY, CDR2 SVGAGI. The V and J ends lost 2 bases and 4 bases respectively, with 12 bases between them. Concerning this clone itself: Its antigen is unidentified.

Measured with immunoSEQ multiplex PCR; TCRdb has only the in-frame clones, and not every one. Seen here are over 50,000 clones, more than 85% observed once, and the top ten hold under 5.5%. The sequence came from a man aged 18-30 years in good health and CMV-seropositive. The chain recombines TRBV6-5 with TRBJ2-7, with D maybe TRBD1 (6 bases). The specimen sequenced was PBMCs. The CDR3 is CASSYGRDTYEQYF. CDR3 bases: TGTGCCAGCAGTTACGGCCGGGACACTTACGAGCAGTACTTC.